Listed below are T cell receptor beta chains from one sample, sequenced in a study of shared clonotypes between healthy human individuals. The assay was immunoSEQ multiplex PCR, and TCRdb's table has in-frame clones only and misses some. The repertoire holds some 500,000 clones, with about 96% as singletons. The sequencing sample was made of naive CD4+ T cells sorted from blood. These receptors originate from a woman under 40 in good health. The CDR3 runs from the conserved cysteine through the conserved F or W. The D gene is left open where the match is weak. Size tells how often a clone was seen (once, few, many) or the class of an expanded clone, and some rows leave it out.

TRBJ2-5 TRBV4-1 TRBD2 NA TGCGCCAGCAGCCAACCGGGACTAGCGGGAGGTGAGACCCAGTACTTC CASSQPGLAGGETQYF
TRBJ2-5 TRBV28 TRBD1 NA TGTGCCAGCAGGACAGGGGGCGGTGAGGAGACCCAGTACTTC CASRTGGGEETQYF
TRBJ2-7 TRBV5-1 NA NA TGCGCCAGCAGCCTTGAAGGTTTAGCGACATACGAGCAGTACTTC CASSLEGLATYEQYF
TRBJ1-2 TRBV6-6 NA few TGTGCCAGCAGTACGGACAGCTATGGCTACACCTTC CASSTDSYGYTF
TRBJ2-7 TRBV5-4 TRBD2 NA TGTGCCAGCAGCGTGACTAGCGGGGGCCCCCACGAGCAGTACTTC CASSVTSGGPHEQYF
TRBJ1-4 TRBV18 NA NA TGTGCCAGCTCACCACTAAGGTGGCAGCGTGCAACTAATGAAAAACTGTTTTTT CASSPLRWQRATNEKLFF
TRBJ2-5 TRBV28 TRBD1 NA TGTGCCAGCAACGGGGACAGGGGGACGGAGACCCAGTACTTC CASNGDRGTETQYF
TRBJ2-7 TRBV5-1 TRBD2 NA TGCGCCAGCAGCTCATGGACTAGCGGGGCATACGAGCAGTACTTC CASSSWTSGAYEQYF
TRBJ1-3 TRBV27 NA NA TGTGCCAGCAAATCCATCTCTGCCGGAAACACCATATATTTT CASKSISAGNTIYF
TRBJ2-7 TRBV4-1 NA NA TGCGCCAGCAGCACCCAAACAGGGATGTGGTACGAGCAGTACTTC CASSTQTGMWYEQYF
TRBJ1-1 TRBV28 NA NA TGTGCCAGCAGTTTAGAGTGGGCCCCAGCTTTCTTT CASSLEWAPAFF